This T cell receptor (beta chain) was identified in a study of blood T cell repertoires in COVID-19. Study overall: Donors in the United States, Italy and Spain gave samples during acute or convalescent COVID-19. From T cells, B-cell-depleted T cells, or PBMCs came the material, which was cDNA or gDNA.

Germline V gene lookup returns CDR1 KGHSH and CDR2 LQKENI. This CDR3 has 14 residues. With V trimmed by 3 bases and J by 0 bases, 1 base remained unmatched. The assay was immunoSEQ multiplex PCR, and TCRdb's table has in-frame clones only and misses some. The data hold over 100,000 clones, with around 82% observed a single time. The genes are TRBV18 and TRBJ2-5; 7 positions agree with TRBD1. Material for sequencing was peripheral blood. The receptor comes from a human donor in a cohort sampled during active or convalescent COVID-19. The CDR3, as DNA: TGTGCCAGCTCACCGGGACAGAACCAAGAGACCCAGTACTTC. Translating it yields CASSPGQNQETQYF. The complete variable domain, with remaining parts taken from reference TRBV18 and TRBJ2-5, reads NAGVMQNPRHLVRRRGQEARLRCSPMKGHSHVYWYRQLPEEGLKFMVYLQKENIIDESGMPKERFSAEFPKEGPSILRIQQVVRGDSAAYFCASSPGQNQETQYFGPGTRLLVL.